These 25 T cell receptor beta chains were all obtained from the same sample, sequenced in a study of OX40 agonist ivuxolimab in advanced cancers. The data were produced by immunoSEQ multiplex PCR, yet TCRdb's version contains in-frame clones alone and is incomplete. Here the sample spans about 16,000 clones, less than 90% being singletons. The material sequenced was CD4+ or CD8+ T cells sorted from blood, taken in a trial of the OX40 agonist ivuxolimab. Source of these receptors: an adult with an advanced solid tumor such as melanoma, head and neck, liver or kidney cancer.

This chain links TRBV6-1 with TRBJ2-7; TRBD2 matches 10 bases. The CDR3 sequence is 15 residues long. Germline V gives CDR1 MNHNS, CDR2 SASEGT. Trimming cost V 3 bases and J 0 bases; bases outside gene matches: 2. The CDR3 DNA is TGTGCCAGCAGTGATAGCGGGAGGAGCTCCTACGAGCAGTACTTC. This codes for CASSDSGRSSYEQYF.

The chain uses TRBV27 and TRBJ2-1; 10 nucleotides agree with TRBD2. Unmatched junction bases numbered 30, after V lost 6 bases and J lost 7 bases. The germline V gene has CDR1 MNHEY and CDR2 SMNVEV (reference sequence). This CDR3 is 22 amino acids long. The CDR3 sequence is CASRARGLASNLGTSDINEQFF. The CDR3 nucleotides read TGTGCCAGCAGGGCTCGGGGGTTGGCTTCTAATTTAGGGACTAGCGACATAAATGAGCAGTTCTTC.

CDR3 DNA: TGTGCCAGCAGCTTAGCGGGAGGCCAATACGAGCAGTACTTC. It is translated as CASSLAGGQYEQYF. The chain has TRBV7-9 and TRBJ2-7; D may be TRBD2 (6 bases). V was clipped by 0 bases and J by 4 bases, with 10 bases between them. The CDR3 loop spans 14 amino acids. Germline V gene data show CDR1 as SEHNR and CDR2 as FQNEAQ (reference sequence).

On this clone: Other nucleotide sequences from this sample produce the same CDR3. The chain recombines TRBV9 with TRBJ1-1; TRBD1 agrees at 8 bases. The CDR3 spans 16 residues. Germline V gene lookup returns CDR1 SGDLS and CDR2 YYNGEE. V lost 3 bases and J lost 0; bases outside the gene matches: 7. CDR3 protein: CASSARTGPMNTEAFF. In nucleotides, the CDR3 is TGTGCCAGCAGCGCCCGGACAGGGCCGATGAACACTGAAGCTTTCTTT.

The chain employs TRBV9 and TRBJ2-5; no firm D call. The J call may be mistaken, given a closer DNA end match to TRBJ2-7. The CDR3 consists of 15 residues. Germline lookup yields CDR1 SGDLS and CDR2 YYNGEE. CDR3 sequence: CASSVAGQSPAEQYF. The CDR3 region has the DNA TGTGCCAGCAGCGTAGCGGGTCAGAGTCCGGCCGAGCAGTACTTC.

The rearrangement joins TRBV6-5 to TRBJ1-1, with D perhaps TRBD1 (5 bases). Germline V gives CDR1 MNHEY, CDR2 SVGAGI. The V and J ends lost 2 bases and 0 bases respectively, with 7 bases between them. The CDR3 runs 14 residues. Here the CDR3 reads CASSYRGMNTEAFF. For the CDR3, the DNA is TGTGCCAGCAGTTACAGGGGAATGAACACTGAAGCTTTCTTT.

V usage is TRBV27 and J usage is TRBJ2-1; unclear D gene. The V and J ends lost 4 bases and 6 bases respectively, with 10 bases between them. CDR1 and CDR2 from the germline V gene are MNHEY and SMNVEV (reference sequence). The CDR3 consists of 13 residues. The CDR3 protein is CASSYLTRNEQFF. CDR3 DNA: TGTGCCAGCAGTTACCTGACTCGCAATGAGCAGTTCTTC.

A single count supports this clone. This rearrangement joins TRBV14 to TRBJ2-1; D call uncertain. The CDR3 sequence is 17 residues long. Germline V CDR1 and CDR2: SGHDN, FVKESK. The germline V and J ends were trimmed by 0 bases and 8 bases, with 20 bases remaining between them. The CDR3 DNA follows: TGTGCCAGCAGCCAAGATCGACTGGGCTTCCGAAGAGATGAGCAGTTCTTC. It specifies CASSQDRLGFRRDEQFF. Full variable domain (remainder filled in from reference TRBV14 and TRBJ2-1): EAGVTQFPSHSVIEKGQTVTLRCDPISGHDNLYWYRRVMGKEIKFLLHFVKESKQDESGMPNNRFLAERTGGTYSTLKVQPAELEDSGVYFCASSQDRLGFRRDEQFFGPGTRLTVL.

The chain couples TRBV28 to TRBJ2-1; no firm D call. This CDR3 region has 11 residues. V was trimmed by 3 bases and J by 8 bases, leaving 5 bases between them. Germline values: CDR1 MDHEN, CDR2 SYDVKM. Here the CDR3 reads CASSLVYEQFF. The CDR3 region has the DNA TGTGCCAGCAGTTTGGTCTATGAGCAGTTCTTC.

This chain joins TRBV5-5 and TRBJ2-2, with D possibly TRBD2 on 5 matching bases. V gave up 4 bases and J gave up 0 bases, with 10 bases separating them. In germline, CDR1 is SGHKS, CDR2 YYEKEE (reference sequence). The CDR3 runs to 15 residues. CDR3 nucleotide sequence: TGTGCCAGCAGCCCTACCGGGGCGAACACCGGGGAGCTGTTTTTT. Protein sequence: CASSPTGANTGELFF.

This clone has a handful of counts. The CDR3 protein is CASSPGQGAYGYTF. The CDR3 DNA sequence: TGTGCCAGCAGCCCAGGACAGGGTGCCTATGGCTACACCTTC. The chain couples TRBV7-6 to TRBJ1-2; the match to TRBD1 covers 8 bases. The CDR3 spans 14 residues. Germline CDR1 reads SGHVS; CDR2 reads FNYEAQ. The V segment lost 5 bases and the J segment 4 bases; nucleotides outside the gene matches: 6. Full variable domain (outside the CDR3, taken from reference TRBV7-6 and TRBJ1-2): GAGVSQSPRYKVTKRGQDVALRCDPISGHVSLYWYRQALGQGPEFLTYFNYEAQQDKSGLPNDRFSAERPEGSISTLTIQRTEQRDSAMYRCASSPGQGAYGYTFGSGTRLTVV.

The chain carries TRBV7-2 and TRBJ2-1; D is undetermined. CDR3 length: 13 residues. V lost 5 bases and J lost 6, with 11 bases in between. Germline V gives CDR1 SGHTA, CDR2 FQGNSA. CDR3 coding DNA: TGTGCCAGCAGCCCCCAGAGCGTCAATGAGCAGTTCTTC. As protein: CASSPQSVNEQFF.

This chain uses TRBV29-1 with TRBJ2-7, with 7 bases lining up with TRBD1. This CDR3 comprises 11 residues. Germline lookup yields CDR1 SQVTM and CDR2 ANQGSEA. V trimming: 7 bases; J trimming: 2 bases; junction bases outside the gene matches: 2. Here the CDR3 reads CSAQGAYEQYF. CDR3 in DNA: TGCAGCGCCCAGGGGGCCTACGAGCAGTACTTC.

The chain uses TRBV2 and TRBJ2-5, with D hard to call. CDR3 length equals 13 residues. Germline CDR1 is SNHLY and CDR2 is FYNNEI. V was shortened by 5 bases and J by 2 bases, with 9 bases between the two germline ends. CDR3 loop: CASSSWIQETQYF. Written as DNA, the CDR3 is TGTGCCAGCAGTTCCTGGATACAAGAGACCCAGTACTTC.

V usage is TRBV7-8 and J usage is TRBJ1-2; 7 nucleotides line up with TRBD1. Germline CDR1 SGHVS, CDR2 FQNEAQ. J lost 8 bases, V lost 2 bases, and 17 bases had no gene match. The CDR3 loop spans 17 amino acids. The DNA for the CDR3 is TGTGCCAGCAGCTTAAGCTCGGGACAGTCTCGGGGGGAGGGCTACACCTTC. The encoded protein is CASSLSSGQSRGEGYTF.

The rearrangement links TRBV9 to TRBJ2-5, with 14 bases matching TRBD2. The DNA end is a closer match to TRBJ2-7, so the J assignment may be wrong. Germline-derived CDR1 and CDR2 are SGDLS and YYNGEE. CDR3 length: 16 residues. The CDR3 loop is CASSPGLAGVGYEQYF. CDR3 bases: TGTGCCAGCAGCCCGGGACTAGCGGGAGTCGGGTACGAGCAGTACTTC.

The J gene is TRBJ2-6, the V gene TRBV7-2; no clear D. CDR1 is SGHTA and CDR2 is FQGNSA in the germline V gene. V lost 5 bases and J 0 bases, leaving 5 bases between the germline ends. This CDR3 is built from 14 residues. The CDR3 loop is CASSVSSGANVLTF. DNA of the CDR3: TGTGCCAGCAGCGTAAGCTCTGGGGCCAACGTCCTGACTTTC.

The J gene is TRBJ2-3, the V gene TRBV1; the D call in the table, TRBD2, was not verified against the DNA. TRBV1 counts as a pseudogene. This CDR3 contains 12 residues. This CDR3 reads CTSSQVRDTQYF. In nucleotides, the CDR3 is TGCACCAGCAGCCAAGTCCGGGATACGCAGTATTTT.

The chain couples TRBV30 to TRBJ1-5, with D unresolved. The CDR3 has 12 amino acids. The germline V and J ends were trimmed by 2 bases and 1 base, with 3 bases remaining between them. The germline V gene encodes CDR1 GTSNPN and CDR2 SVGIG (reference sequence). In DNA, the CDR3 is TGTGCCTGGAGTAACAGCAATCAGCCCCAGCATTTT. Protein sequence: CAWSNSNQPQHF.

This clone was seen more than once but under ten times. The rearrangement joins TRBV2 to TRBJ2-5; D uncertain. Looked up from germline, CDR1 is SNHLY and CDR2 is FYNNEI. The CDR3 loop spans 12 amino acids. Trimming removed 4 bases from V and 5 bases from J, with 8 bases in between. CDR3 protein: CASSVRMETQYF. The CDR3 DNA sequence: TGTGCCAGCAGTGTCAGGATGGAGACCCAGTACTTC.

This chain joins TRBV7-8 and TRBJ2-6; D is undetermined. The CDR3 has 19 amino acids. V was clipped by 5 bases and J by 4 bases, with 24 bases between them. Looked up from germline, CDR1 is SGHVS and CDR2 is FQNEAQ. CDR3 amino acids: CASSPTEPWKVRGANVLTF. CDR3 DNA: TGTGCCAGCAGCCCCACTGAGCCGTGGAAAGTCCGGGGGGCCAACGTCCTGACTTTC.

This sequence joins TRBV4-1 and TRBJ2-1; D may match TRBD1 or TRBD2 (5 bases each). This CDR3 contains 16 residues. V was cut by 4 bases and J by 8 bases, with 21 bases left in between. Germline-derived CDR1 and CDR2 are MGHRA and YSYEKL. This CDR3 reads CASSLLPGPRRYEQFF. CDR3 DNA: TGCGCCAGCAGCCTCCTTCCGGGGCCCAGGAGGTATGAGCAGTTCTTC.

The chain couples TRBV28 to TRBJ2-7, with D hard to call. CDR3 length: 14 amino acids. Deletions cut 6 bases from V and 3 bases from J, with 15 bases between. Germline values: CDR1 MDHEN, CDR2 SYDVKM. CDR3 protein: CASSSLRSGYEQYF. The CDR3 nucleotides are TGTGCCAGCAGCTCCCTGCGGTCGGGCTACGAGCAGTACTTC. The full variable domain, in which reference TRBV28 and TRBJ2-7 provide the parts outside the CDR3, is DVKVTQSSRYLVKRTGEKVFLECVQDMDHENMFWYRQDPGLGLRLIYFSYDVKMKEKGDIPEGYSVSREKKERFSLILESASTNQTSMYLCASSSLRSGYEQYFGPGTRLTVT.

V usage is TRBV28 and J usage is TRBJ1-1; TRBD1 matches 8 bases. The CDR3 loop spans 14 amino acids. Germline CDR1 is MDHEN and CDR2 is SYDVKM. V shed 1 base and J 13 bases; nucleotides not matched to a gene: 11. CDR3 loop: CASSLSGGEGYGFF. The CDR3 coding sequence is TGTGCCAGCAGTTTATCAGGGGGCGAAGGATATGGTTTCTTT.

This chain joins TRBV11-2 and TRBJ1-5, with D unresolved. CDR1 and CDR2 (germline): SGHAT, FQNNGV. The CDR3 extends over 14 amino acids. Trimming stripped 5 bases from V and 4 bases from J, with 12 bases between. CDR3 amino acids: CASSPSGFNQPQHF. Here the CDR3 DNA reads TGTGCCAGCAGCCCCTCCGGCTTTAATCAGCCCCAGCATTTT.